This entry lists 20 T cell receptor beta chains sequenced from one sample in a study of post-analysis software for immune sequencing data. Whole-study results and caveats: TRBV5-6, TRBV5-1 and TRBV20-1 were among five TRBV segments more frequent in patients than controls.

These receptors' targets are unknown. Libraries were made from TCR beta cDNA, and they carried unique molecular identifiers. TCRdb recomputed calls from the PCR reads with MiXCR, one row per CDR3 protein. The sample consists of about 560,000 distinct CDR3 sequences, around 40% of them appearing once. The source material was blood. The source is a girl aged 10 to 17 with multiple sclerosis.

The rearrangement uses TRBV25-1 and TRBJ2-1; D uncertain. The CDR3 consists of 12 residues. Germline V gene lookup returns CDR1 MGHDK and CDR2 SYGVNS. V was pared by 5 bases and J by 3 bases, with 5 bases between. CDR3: CASSTLYNEQFF. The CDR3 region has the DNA TGTGCCAGCAGTACCCTCTACAATGAGCAGTTCTTC.

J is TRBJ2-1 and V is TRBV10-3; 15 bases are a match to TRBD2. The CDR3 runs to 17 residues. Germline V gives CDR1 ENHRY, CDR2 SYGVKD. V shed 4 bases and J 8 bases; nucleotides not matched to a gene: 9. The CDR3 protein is CAISGGTSGRIQYEQFF. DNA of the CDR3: TGTGCCATCAGTGGAGGGACTAGCGGGAGGATACAGTATGAGCAGTTCTTC.

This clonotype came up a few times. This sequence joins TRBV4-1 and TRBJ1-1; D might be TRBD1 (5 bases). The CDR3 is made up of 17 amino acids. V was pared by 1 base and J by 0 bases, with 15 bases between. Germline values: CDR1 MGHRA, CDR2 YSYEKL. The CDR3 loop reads CASSQGGNGAMNTEAFF. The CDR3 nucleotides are TGCGCCAGCAGCCAAGGGGGGAACGGGGCCATGAACACTGAAGCTTTCTTT.

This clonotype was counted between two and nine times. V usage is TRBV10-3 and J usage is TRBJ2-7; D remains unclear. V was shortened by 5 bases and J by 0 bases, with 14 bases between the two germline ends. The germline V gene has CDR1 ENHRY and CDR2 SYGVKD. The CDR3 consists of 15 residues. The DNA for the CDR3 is TGTGCCATCAGTCCTCATGGACGGAGCTCCTACGAGCAGTACTTC. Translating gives CAISPHGRSSYEQYF.

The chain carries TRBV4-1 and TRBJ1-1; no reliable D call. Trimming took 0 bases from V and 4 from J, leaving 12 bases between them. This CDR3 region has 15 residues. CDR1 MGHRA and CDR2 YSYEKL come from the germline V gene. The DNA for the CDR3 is TGCGCCAGCAGCCAAGATCGAGGCGCCGGCACTGAAGCTTTCTTT. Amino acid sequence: CASSQDRGAGTEAFF.

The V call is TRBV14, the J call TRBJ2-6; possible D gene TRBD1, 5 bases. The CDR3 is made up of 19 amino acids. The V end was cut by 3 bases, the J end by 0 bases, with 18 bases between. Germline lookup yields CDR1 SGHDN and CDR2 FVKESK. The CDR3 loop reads CASSHLKVGQPSGANVLTF. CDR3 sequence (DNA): TGTGCCAGCAGCCATTTAAAGGTGGGGCAGCCCTCTGGGGCCAACGTCCTGACTTTC.

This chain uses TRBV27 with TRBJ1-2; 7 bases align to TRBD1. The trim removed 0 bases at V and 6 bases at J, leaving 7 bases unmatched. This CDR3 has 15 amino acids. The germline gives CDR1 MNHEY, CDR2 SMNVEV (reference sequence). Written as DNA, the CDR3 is TGTGCCAGCAGTTTATCGCAGGGGGACGGCCATGGCTACACCTTC. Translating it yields CASSLSQGDGHGYTF.

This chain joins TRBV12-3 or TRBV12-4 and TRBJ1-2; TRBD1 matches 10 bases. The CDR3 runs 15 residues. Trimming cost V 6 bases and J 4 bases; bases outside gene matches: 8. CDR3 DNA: TGTGCCAGCAGCTTCGACAGGGGGCGAAGCTATGGCTACACCTTC. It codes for CASSFDRGRSYGYTF.

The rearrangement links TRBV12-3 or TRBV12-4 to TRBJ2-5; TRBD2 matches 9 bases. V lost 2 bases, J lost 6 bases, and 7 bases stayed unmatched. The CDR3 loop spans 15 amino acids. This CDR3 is CASSLSGRRRKTQYF. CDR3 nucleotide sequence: TGTGCCAGCAGTTTAAGCGGGAGGAGAAGAAAGACCCAGTACTTC.

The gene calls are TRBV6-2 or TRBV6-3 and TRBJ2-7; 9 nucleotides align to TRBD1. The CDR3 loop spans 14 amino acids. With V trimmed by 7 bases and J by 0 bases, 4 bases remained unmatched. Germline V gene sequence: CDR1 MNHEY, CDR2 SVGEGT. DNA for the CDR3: TGTGCCAGCACCGGGACAGGGTCCTCCTACGAGCAGTACTTC. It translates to CASTGTGSSYEQYF.

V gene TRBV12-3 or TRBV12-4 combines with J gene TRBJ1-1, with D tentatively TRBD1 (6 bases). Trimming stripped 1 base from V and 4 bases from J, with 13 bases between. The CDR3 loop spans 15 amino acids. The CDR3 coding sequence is TGTGCCAGCAGTTTAGAGGTTGGGGGCGGCACTGAAGCTTTCTTT. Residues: CASSLEVGGGTEAFF.

The CDR3 bases are TGCGCCAGCAGCCCCGGGGTGGCCAACTTTAATGAAAAACTGTTTTTT. Translating it yields CASSPGVANFNEKLFF. V usage is TRBV5-1 and J usage is TRBJ1-4; the D is unclear. This CDR3 is built from 16 residues. Trimming stripped 4 bases from V and 4 bases from J, with 17 bases between. Germline V lookup: CDR1 SGHRS, CDR2 YFSETQ.

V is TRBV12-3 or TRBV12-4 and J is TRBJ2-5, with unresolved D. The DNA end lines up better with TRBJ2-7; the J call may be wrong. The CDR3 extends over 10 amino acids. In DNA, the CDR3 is TGTGCCGGCGCCTATTACGAGCAGTACTTC. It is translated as CAGAYYEQYF.

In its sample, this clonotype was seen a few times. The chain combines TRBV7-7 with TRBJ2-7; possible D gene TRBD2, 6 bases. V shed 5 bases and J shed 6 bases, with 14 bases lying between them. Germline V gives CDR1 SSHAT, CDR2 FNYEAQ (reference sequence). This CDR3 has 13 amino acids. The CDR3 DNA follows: TGTGCCAGCAGCCTCCGACTAGACCTCGAGCAGTACTTC. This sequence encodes CASSLRLDLEQYF.

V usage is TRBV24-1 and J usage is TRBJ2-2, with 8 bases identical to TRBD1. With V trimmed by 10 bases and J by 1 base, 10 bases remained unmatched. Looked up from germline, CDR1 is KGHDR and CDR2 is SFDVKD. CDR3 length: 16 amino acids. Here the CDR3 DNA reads TGTGCCACGCAATCGACAGGGGCAGAGAACACCGGGGAGCTGTTTTTT. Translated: CATQSTGAENTGELFF.

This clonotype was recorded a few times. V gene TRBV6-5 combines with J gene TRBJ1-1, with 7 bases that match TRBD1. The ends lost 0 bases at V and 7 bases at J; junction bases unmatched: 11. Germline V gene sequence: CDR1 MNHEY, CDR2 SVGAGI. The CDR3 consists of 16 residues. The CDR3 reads CASSYSWDSQTGEAFF. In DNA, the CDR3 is TGTGCCAGCAGTTACTCTTGGGACAGTCAAACGGGTGAAGCTTTCTTT.

CDR3 residues: CASSLGREENIQYF. Written as DNA, the CDR3 is TGTGCCAGCAGCTTAGGCAGGGAAGAAAACATTCAGTACTTC. This rearrangement joins TRBV7-8 to TRBJ2-4, with a possible D match to TRBD1 (5 bases). Between the trimmed V and J ends, which lost 1 base and 5 bases, there was a span of 9 bases. Germline assignment: CDR1 SGHVS and CDR2 FQNEAQ. This CDR3 contains 14 residues.

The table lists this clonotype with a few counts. The CDR3 DNA reads TGCAGCGCAACAGCCGACAATGAGCAGTTCTTC. Translated, it gives CSATADNEQFF. The chain uses TRBV29-1 and TRBJ2-1; D ambiguous. This CDR3 spans 11 amino acids. The V end was cut by 7 bases, the J end by 5 bases, with 9 bases between. Germline V gene lookup returns CDR1 SQVTM and CDR2 ANQGSEA.

CDR3 loop: CAISEDRWGGYTF. In DNA form, the CDR3 reads TGTGCCATCAGTGAAGACAGGTGGGGGGGCTACACCTTC. This chain uses TRBV10-3 with TRBJ1-2, with a possible D match to TRBD1 (6 bases). The V end was cut by 3 bases, the J end by 8 bases, with 13 bases between. The CDR3 consists of 13 residues. The germline V gene encodes CDR1 ENHRY and CDR2 SYGVKD.

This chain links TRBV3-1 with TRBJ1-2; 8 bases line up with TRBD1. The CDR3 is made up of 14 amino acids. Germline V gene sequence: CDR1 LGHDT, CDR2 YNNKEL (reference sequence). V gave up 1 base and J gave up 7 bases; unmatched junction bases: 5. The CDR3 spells CASSQVVTGAGYTF. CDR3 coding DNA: TGTGCCAGCAGCCAAGTTGTGACAGGGGCTGGCTACACCTTC. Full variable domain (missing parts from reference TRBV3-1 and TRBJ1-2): DTAVSQTPKYLVTQMGNDKSIKCEQNLGHDTMYWYKQDSKKFLKIMFSYNNKELIINETVPNRFSPKSPDKAHLNLHINSLELGDSAVYFCASSQVVTGAGYTFGSGTRLTVV.